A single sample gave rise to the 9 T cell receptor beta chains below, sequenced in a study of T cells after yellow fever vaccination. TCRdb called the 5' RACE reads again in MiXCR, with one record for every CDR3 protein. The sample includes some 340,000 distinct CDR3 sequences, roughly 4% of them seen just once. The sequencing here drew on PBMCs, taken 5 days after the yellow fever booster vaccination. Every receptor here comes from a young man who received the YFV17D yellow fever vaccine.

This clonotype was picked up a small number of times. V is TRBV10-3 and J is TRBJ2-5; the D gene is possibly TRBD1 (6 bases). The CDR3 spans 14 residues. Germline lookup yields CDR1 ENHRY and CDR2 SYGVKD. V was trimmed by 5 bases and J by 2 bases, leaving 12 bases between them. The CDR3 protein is CAISWTDMQETQYF. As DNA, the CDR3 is TGTGCCATCAGTTGGACAGACATGCAAGAGACCCAGTACTTC.

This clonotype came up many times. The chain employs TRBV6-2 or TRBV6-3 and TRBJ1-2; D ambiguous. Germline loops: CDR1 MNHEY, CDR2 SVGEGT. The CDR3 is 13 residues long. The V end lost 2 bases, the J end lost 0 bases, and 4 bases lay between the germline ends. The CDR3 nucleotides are TGTGCCAGCAGTTACGGGCCTAACTATGGCTACACCTTC. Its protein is CASSYGPNYGYTF.

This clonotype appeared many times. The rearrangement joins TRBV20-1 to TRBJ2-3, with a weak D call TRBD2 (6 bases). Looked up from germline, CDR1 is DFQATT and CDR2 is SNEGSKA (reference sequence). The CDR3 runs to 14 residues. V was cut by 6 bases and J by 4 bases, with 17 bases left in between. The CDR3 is CSAPLPAGPDTQYF. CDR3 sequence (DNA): TGCAGTGCCCCCCTACCGGCGGGGCCAGATACGCAGTATTTT.

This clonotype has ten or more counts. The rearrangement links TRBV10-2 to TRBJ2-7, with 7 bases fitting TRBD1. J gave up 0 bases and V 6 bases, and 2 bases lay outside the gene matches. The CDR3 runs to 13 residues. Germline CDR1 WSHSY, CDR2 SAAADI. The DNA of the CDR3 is TGCGCCAGCAGAGAGGGGGCCTCCTACGAGCAGTACTTC. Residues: CASREGASYEQYF.

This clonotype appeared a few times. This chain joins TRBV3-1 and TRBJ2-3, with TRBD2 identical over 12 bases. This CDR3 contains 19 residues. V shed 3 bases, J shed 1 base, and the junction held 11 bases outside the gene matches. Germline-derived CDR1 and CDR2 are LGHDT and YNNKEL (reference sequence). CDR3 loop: CASSHTGLAGTYRTDTQYF. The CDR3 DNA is TGTGCCAGCAGCCACACAGGACTAGCGGGGACATATCGCACAGATACGCAGTATTTT.

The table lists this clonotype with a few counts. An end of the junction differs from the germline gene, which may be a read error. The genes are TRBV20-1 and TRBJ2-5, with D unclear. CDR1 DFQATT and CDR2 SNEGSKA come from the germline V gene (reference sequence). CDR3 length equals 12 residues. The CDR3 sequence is CSTAGPVENQYF. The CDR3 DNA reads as TGCAGTACGGCCGGGCCCGTAGAGAACCAGTACTTC.

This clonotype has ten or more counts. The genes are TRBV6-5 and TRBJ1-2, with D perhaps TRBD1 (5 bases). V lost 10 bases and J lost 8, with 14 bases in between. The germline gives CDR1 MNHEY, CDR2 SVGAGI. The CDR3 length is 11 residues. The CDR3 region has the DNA TGTGCCATCCGGGGGGGGATCGGCTACACCTTC. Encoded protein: CAIRGGIGYTF.

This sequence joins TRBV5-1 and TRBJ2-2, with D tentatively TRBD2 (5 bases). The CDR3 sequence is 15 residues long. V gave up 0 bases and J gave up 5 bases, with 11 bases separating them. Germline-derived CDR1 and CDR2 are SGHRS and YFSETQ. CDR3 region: CASSLAGSWTGELFF. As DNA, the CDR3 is TGCGCCAGCAGCTTGGCGGGGTCTTGGACCGGGGAGCTGTTTTTT.

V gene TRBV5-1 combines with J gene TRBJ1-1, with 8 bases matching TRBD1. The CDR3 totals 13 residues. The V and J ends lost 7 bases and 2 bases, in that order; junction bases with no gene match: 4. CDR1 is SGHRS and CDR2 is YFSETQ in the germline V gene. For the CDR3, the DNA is TGCGCCAGCGTCGACAGGGGCAACACTGAAGCTTTCTTT. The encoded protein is CASVDRGNTEAFF.